A selection of T cell receptor beta chains follows, all from one sample in a study of blood T cell repertoires in COVID-19. Clones were sequenced by immunoSEQ multiplex PCR, and TCRdb holds only the in-frame ones, with some missing. The sample consists of 55,000 to 75,000 clones, roughly 90% of them appearing once. The source material was peripheral blood. The receptor source for this set is a middle-aged man with active COVID-19. CDR3s include the opening cysteine and the closing phenylalanine or tryptophan. The D gene is left open where the match is weak. Where a row states a size, it is once, few, many or the class of an expanded clone; other rows omit it.

CDR3 length,J gene,D gene,V gene,clone size,CDR3 DNA,CDR3 protein
14,TRBJ1-3,TRBD1,TRBV19,.,TGTGCCAGTAGTTACGACAGGGGAGGAAACACCATATATTTT,CASSYDRGGNTIYF
13,TRBJ2-5,.,TRBV5-6,.,TGTGCCAGCAGCTTGGGAGGGTCTGGGACCCAGTACTTC,CASSLGGSGTQYF
17,TRBJ2-1,TRBD2,TRBV18,.,TGTGCCAGCTCACCAAGGAGGACTAGCGGGGTCTACAATGAGCAGTTCTTC,CASSPRRTSGVYNEQFF
11,TRBJ2-3,.,TRBV6-6,.,TGTGCCAGCAGGTACACAGATACGCAGTATTTT,CASRYTDTQYF
14,TRBJ1-3,.,TRBV19,.,TGTGCCAGTAGCCGGGCGGGTACTGGAAACACCATATATTTT,CASSRAGTGNTIYF
14,TRBJ1-1,TRBD1,TRBV30,.,TGTGCCTGGAATACGGCAGGGGGCGGCCCTGAAGCTTTCTTT,CAWNTAGGGPEAFF
15,TRBJ2-3,TRBD2,TRBV7-8,.,TGTGCCAGCAGCCTCCTAGCGGGGGGGCGAGATACGCAGTATTTT,CASSLLAGGRDTQYF
18,TRBJ2-7,TRBD1,TRBV5-6,.,TGTGCCAGCAGCACCCCCCTGGGGAGGACAGGGGGCTCCTACGAGCAGTACTTC,CASSTPLGRTGGSYEQYF
13,TRBJ2-3,.,TRBV4-1,few,TGCGCCAGCAGCCACCCCAGGGGAGATACGCAGTATTTT,CASSHPRGDTQYF
14,TRBJ1-2,.,TRBV6-1,.,TGTGCCAGCAGTGAGCGGAGAGCCCCCAGTAGCTACACCTTC,CASSERRAPSSYTF
16,TRBJ2-3,.,TRBV4-1,.,TGCGCCAGCAGCCAAGCTAACTACTATAGCACAGATACGCAGTATTTT,CASSQANYYSTDTQYF
14,TRBJ1-5,.,TRBV18,once,TGTGCCAGCTCACCACCAGGGGGCAATCAGCCCCAGCATTTT,CASSPPGGNQPQHF
14,TRBJ2-3,TRBD2,TRBV2,.,TGTGCCAGCAGTGAGTGGCGGGGAGGGGATACGCAGTATTTT,CASSEWRGGDTQYF
17,TRBJ2-1,.,TRBV19,.,TGTGCCAGTAGTATTAGGGGTAAGGCAAGCTCCTACAATGAGCAGTTCTTC,CASSIRGKASSYNEQFF
16,TRBJ2-3,.,TRBV21-1,.,TGTGCCAGCAGCAAAGGGGGACTAGCGGGGGGCCCGATCCGGATTTTT,CASSKGGLAGGPIRIF
15,TRBJ1-1,.,TRBV4-1,.,TGCGCCAGCAGCCAAGTTAAGGACACCGTGACTGAAGCTTTCTTT,CASSQVKDTVTEAFF
13,TRBJ1-2,TRBD1,TRBV7-2,.,TGTGCCAGCAGCCCGACCGACAGGGGAGGCTACACCTTC,CASSPTDRGGYTF